What follows describes a single T cell receptor beta chain. There are 16 residues in the CDR3. With 2 bases removed from V and 2 bases from J, the gap between germline ends came to 12 bases. Looked up from germline, CDR1 is SGHTA and CDR2 is FQGNSA. This sample is drawn from a study of cytotoxic CD8 clonotypes in ibrutinib-treated CLL. Repertoires were generated with immunoSEQ multiplex PCR, while TCRdb's copy carries only in-frame clones and drops some. Of roughly 180,000 clones listed, over 60% are singletons. The TCR was taken from a human donor with chronic lymphocytic leukemia. Sequenced material: PBMCs, taken after 24 months of ibrutinib treatment. V gene TRBV7-2 combines with J gene TRBJ2-2, with unresolved D. In DNA, the CDR3 is TGTGCCAGCAGCTTACCCTCGGCCATTAACACCGGGGAGCTGTTTTTT. It codes for CASSLPSAINTGELFF.